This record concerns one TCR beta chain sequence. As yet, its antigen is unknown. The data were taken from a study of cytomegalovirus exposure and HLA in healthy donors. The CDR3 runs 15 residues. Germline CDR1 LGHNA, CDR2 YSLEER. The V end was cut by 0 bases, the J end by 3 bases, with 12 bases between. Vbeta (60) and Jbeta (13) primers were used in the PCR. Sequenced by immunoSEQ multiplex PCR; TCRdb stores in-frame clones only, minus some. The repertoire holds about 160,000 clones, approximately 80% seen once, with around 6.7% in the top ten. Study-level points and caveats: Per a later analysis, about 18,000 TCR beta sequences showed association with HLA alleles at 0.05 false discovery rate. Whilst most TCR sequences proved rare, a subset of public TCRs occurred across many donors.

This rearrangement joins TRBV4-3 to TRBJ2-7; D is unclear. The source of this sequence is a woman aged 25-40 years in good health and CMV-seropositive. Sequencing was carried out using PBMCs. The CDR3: CASSQELPGFYEQYF. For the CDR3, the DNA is TGCGCCAGCAGCCAAGAACTTCCAGGCTTCTACGAGCAGTACTTC.